The 28 T cell receptor beta chains listed next were all sequenced from one sample in a study of T cells in localized non-small cell lung cancer. Only in-frame clones appear in the TCRdb table, and some are missing; sequencing was by immunoSEQ multiplex PCR. The table lists under 40,000 clones, approximately 93% of them singletons. The sequences come from peripheral blood, collected before any cancer treatment. The origin of the receptors is a female donor older than 55 with stage I lung adenocarcinoma.

J is TRBJ1-1 and V is TRBV6-5, with a possible D match to TRBD1 (5 bases). Trimming shortened V by 6 bases and J by 1 base, and 9 bases separated the two germline ends. This CDR3 contains 13 residues. Germline-derived CDR1 and CDR2 are MNHEY and SVGAGI. CDR3 nucleotide sequence: TGTGCCAGCAGAATTCAGGGGAACACTGAAGCTTTCTTT. This encodes CASRIQGNTEAFF.

This clone appeared a few times. The chain carries TRBV14 and TRBJ2-7; D possibly corresponds to TRBD2 (5 bases). This CDR3 is 16 amino acids long. Germline CDR1 and CDR2: SGHDN and FVKESK. Deletions cut 0 bases from V and 5 bases from J, with 17 bases between. The CDR3 DNA follows: TGTGCCAGCAGCCAAGATCGAACCGGACTCCACGACGAGCAGTACTTC. Translation: CASSQDRTGLHDEQYF. Full variable domain (missing parts from reference TRBV14 and TRBJ2-7): EAGVTQFPSHSVIEKGQTVTLRCDPISGHDNLYWYRRVMGKEIKFLLHFVKESKQDESGMPNNRFLAERTGGTYSTLKVQPAELEDSGVYFCASSQDRTGLHDEQYFGPGTRLTVT.

The rearrangement uses TRBV4-3 and TRBJ1-1, with 8 positions matching TRBD1. From germline, CDR1 is LGHNA and CDR2 YSLEER. V lost 0 bases to trimming and J lost 12 bases; unmatched junction nucleotides: 6. The CDR3 covers 13 residues. The CDR3 spells CASSQDHWTGTFF. CDR3 DNA: TGCGCCAGCAGCCAAGATCACTGGACAGGGACTTTCTTT.

The chain uses TRBV7-9 and TRBJ2-1; 9 bases agree with TRBD2. Per germline, CDR1 SEHNR and CDR2 FQNEAQ (reference sequence). With 2 bases clipped from V and 7 bases from J, the junction kept 12 bases outside the gene matches. The CDR3 is 17 amino acids. The DNA of the CDR3 is TGTGCCAGCAGCTTAAAAGGGACTAGCTCGTTCGGGAATGAGCAGTTCTTC. The encoded protein is CASSLKGTSSFGNEQFF.

The rearrangement uses TRBV10-3 and TRBJ2-5; 13 bases fit TRBD2. The CDR3 contains 15 residues. Per the germline V gene, CDR1 is ENHRY and CDR2 is SYGVKD. V was pared by 10 bases and J by 7 bases, with 12 bases of the junction left unmatched. The CDR3 spells CASTSGGAPSGTQYF. The CDR3 nucleotides are TGTGCCAGTACTAGCGGGGGGGCTCCTTCGGGGACCCAGTACTTC.

This rearrangement joins TRBV14 to TRBJ2-3; D is unresolved. This CDR3 region has 14 residues. Trimming took off 4 bases at V and 4 bases at J, with 12 bases between the two ends. CDR1 is SGHDN, CDR2 FVKESK, per germline. The CDR3 here is CASSRAVAADTQYF. The DNA for the CDR3 is TGTGCCAGCAGCCGAGCTGTAGCCGCAGATACGCAGTATTTT.

This chain connects TRBV7-2 to TRBJ2-2; 8 positions agree with TRBD2. The V gene's germline CDR1 is SGHTA and CDR2 FQGNSA. There are 14 residues in the CDR3. V lost 1 base to trimming and J lost 7 bases; unmatched junction nucleotides: 2. The CDR3 protein is CASSLVLAGGELFF. For the CDR3, the DNA is TGTGCCAGCAGCTTAGTTCTAGCGGGCGGGGAGCTGTTTTTT.

CDR3 sequence: CASSSGARTDTQYF. CDR3 bases: TGTGCCAGCAGTTCAGGGGCCCGCACAGATACGCAGTATTTT. The gene calls are TRBV28 and TRBJ2-3; the D gene is possibly TRBD1 (6 bases). The V gene's germline CDR1 is MDHEN and CDR2 SYDVKM. With 4 bases removed from V and 1 base from J, the gap between germline ends came to 9 bases. The CDR3 contains 14 residues.

The chain recombines TRBV6-1 with TRBJ1-4, with D perhaps TRBD1 (6 bases). Germline CDR1 reads MNHNS; CDR2 reads SASEGT. Between the trimmed V and J ends, which lost 11 bases and 2 bases, there was a span of 12 bases. The CDR3 is 13 residues long. In DNA form, the CDR3 reads TGTGCCGGGGGGGCAGGGACTAATGAAAAACTGTTTTTT. Protein sequence: CAGGAGTNEKLFF.

The chain combines TRBV10-3 with TRBJ2-7; 11 nucleotides align to TRBD1. V lost 5 bases to trimming and J lost 4 bases; unmatched junction nucleotides: 7. Germline CDR1 is ENHRY and CDR2 is SYGVKD. There are 15 residues in the CDR3. The CDR3 loop is CAISPGTGGMYEQYV. The CDR3 DNA reads as TGTGCCATCAGTCCAGGGACAGGGGGGATGTACGAGCAGTACGTC.

This clone appeared a few times. V gene TRBV15 combines with J gene TRBJ1-5; maybe TRBD1 (6 bases). Looked up from germline, CDR1 is LNHNV and CDR2 is YYDKDF (reference sequence). The CDR3 spans 14 residues. Trimming stripped 3 bases from V and 7 bases from J, with 13 bases between. This chain's CDR3 is CATSRGRDTQPQHF. CDR3 nucleotides: TGTGCCACCAGCAGGGGCCGGGACACGCAGCCCCAGCATTTT.

V gene TRBV7-3 combines with J gene TRBJ2-3; TRBD2 matches at 7 bases. Per the germline V gene, CDR1 is SGHTA and CDR2 is FQGTGA. V dropped 5 bases and J dropped 1; count of bases not matched to a gene: 3. The CDR3 length is 14 residues. The CDR3 protein is CASSLRGGTDTQYF. The CDR3 DNA reads TGTGCCAGCAGCCTTCGGGGGGGCACAGATACGCAGTATTTT.

The V call is TRBV29-1, the J call TRBJ2-7; D remains ambiguous. This CDR3 has 12 amino acids. Germline V gene sequence: CDR1 SQVTM, CDR2 ANQGSEA. Trimming pared 4 bases from V and 3 bases from J, leaving 10 bases between. Here the CDR3 DNA reads TGCAGCGTTGTGGCAGCGAACTACGAGCAGTACTTC. It translates to CSVVAANYEQYF.

This clone appeared a few times. V is TRBV5-8 and J is TRBJ2-3, with 13 bases fitting TRBD2. After removal of 4 bases from V and 3 bases from J, the junction contained 2 bases not matched to a gene. CDR3 length: 15 amino acids. Looked up from germline, CDR1 is SGHTS and CDR2 is YDEGEE. CDR3 loop: CASSRTSGSTDTQYF. In DNA form, the CDR3 reads TGTGCCAGCAGCAGGACTAGCGGGAGTACAGATACGCAGTATTTT. Looking up the rest from reference TRBV5-8 and TRBJ2-3 gives the full variable domain: EAGVTQSPTHLIKTRGQQATLRCSPISGHTSVYWYQQALGLGLQFLLWYDEGEERNRGNFPPRFSGRQFPNYSSELNVNALELEDSALYLCASSRTSGSTDTQYFGPGTRLTVL.

The chain uses TRBV7-9 and TRBJ2-1; 14 nucleotides match TRBD2. Per germline, CDR1 SEHNR and CDR2 FQNEAQ (reference sequence). The CDR3 length is 15 residues. V lost 4 bases, J lost 8 bases, and 4 bases stayed unmatched. CDR3 protein: CASSSTSGRADEQFF. CDR3 nucleotide sequence: TGTGCCAGCAGCTCGACTAGCGGGAGGGCCGATGAGCAGTTCTTC.

This clone turned up a few times. The chain combines TRBV18 with TRBJ2-3, with D hard to call. Germline V lookup: CDR1 KGHSH, CDR2 LQKENI. This CDR3 comprises 13 residues. V was cut by 4 bases and J by 0 bases, with 5 bases left in between. The CDR3 loop is CASSLESTDTQYF. DNA for the CDR3: TGTGCCAGCTCACTCGAAAGCACAGATACGCAGTATTTT.

The rearrangement links TRBV7-9 to TRBJ1-4; 7 positions match TRBD1. Germline lookup yields CDR1 SEHNR and CDR2 FQNEAQ (reference sequence). V lost 3 bases, J lost 4 bases, and 5 bases stayed unmatched. The CDR3 consists of 15 residues. The CDR3 DNA follows: TGTGCCAGCAGCTTGGTGGGACAGATTAATGAAAAACTGTTTTTT. This translates into CASSLVGQINEKLFF.

This clone was picked up a small number of times. The chain uses TRBV19 and TRBJ1-1; no clear D. The CDR3 runs to 12 residues. Germline-derived CDR1 and CDR2 are LNHDA and SQIVND (reference sequence). Between the trimmed V and J ends, which lost 7 bases and 1 base, there was a span of 7 bases. The CDR3 coding sequence is TGTGCCAGTACTAGACAGAACACTGAAGCTTTCTTT. The encoded protein is CASTRQNTEAFF.

The V gene is TRBV7-9, the J gene TRBJ2-4, with a tentative D call TRBD1 (7 bases). The CDR3 totals 15 residues. V was pared by 5 bases and J by 4 bases, with 15 bases between. Germline V gene lookup returns CDR1 SEHNR and CDR2 FQNEAQ (reference sequence). This CDR3 reads CASSLSGGTKNIQYF. The CDR3 DNA reads TGTGCCAGCAGCCTGTCAGGGGGGACTAAAAACATTCAGTACTTC.

The chain carries TRBV5-1 and TRBJ2-5, with D perhaps being TRBD1 or TRBD2 (5 bases each). The V gene's germline CDR1 is SGHRS and CDR2 YFSETQ. Trimming removed 2 bases at V and 2 bases at J, with 10 bases between. The CDR3 consists of 14 residues. DNA for the CDR3: TGCGCCAGCAGCTTATTGTGGGGGCAAGAGACCCAGTACTTC. Protein: CASSLLWGQETQYF. Supplemented by reference TRBV5-1 and TRBJ2-5, the full variable domain reads KAGVTQTPRYLIKTRGQQVTLSCSPISGHRSVSWYQQTPGQGLQFLFEYFSETQRNKGNFPGRFSGRQFSNSRSEMNVSTLELGDSALYLCASSLLWGQETQYFGPGTRLLVL.

This chain links TRBV7-2 with TRBJ2-7; D may be TRBD2 (6 bases). Trimming left V 1 base short and J 4 bases short, with 11 bases between. CDR3 length equals 14 residues. Germline lookup yields CDR1 SGHTA and CDR2 FQGNSA. The CDR3 loop is CASSLGSGSYEQYF. The CDR3 nucleotides read TGTGCCAGCAGCTTAGGTAGCGGTTCATACGAGCAGTACTTC.

The chain recombines TRBV30 with TRBJ2-1; 9 bases fit TRBD2. Germline V gene lookup returns CDR1 GTSNPN and CDR2 SVGIG (reference sequence). J was trimmed by 4 bases and V by 5 bases; bases with no gene match: 9. This CDR3 is built from 15 residues. The DNA of the CDR3 is TGTGCCTGGGCCCTTAGTCTAGCGGGGTACAATGAGCAGTTCTTC. Its protein product is CAWALSLAGYNEQFF.

The V and J genes are TRBV2 and TRBJ2-7; D possibly uses TRBD1 or TRBD2 (5 bases each). The CDR3 consists of 13 residues. V was pared by 2 bases and J by 2 bases, with 7 bases between. Germline-derived CDR1 and CDR2 are SNHLY and FYNNEI. This chain's CDR3 is CASSEQGAYEQYF. CDR3 coding DNA: TGTGCCAGCAGTGAACAGGGAGCCTACGAGCAGTACTTC.

The genes are TRBV5-1 and TRBJ2-1; 8 positions agree with TRBD2. Germline V gene data show CDR1 as SGHRS and CDR2 as YFSETQ. V was clipped by 6 bases and J by 0 bases; unmatched bases: 11. The CDR3 runs 17 residues. CDR3 residues: CASTQQGLGSSYNEQFF. The CDR3 nucleotides are TGCGCCAGCACCCAGCAGGGACTAGGGAGCTCCTACAATGAGCAGTTCTTC.

The rearrangement joins TRBV16 to TRBJ1-5, with D perhaps TRBD1 (6 bases). The CDR3 spans 13 residues. Germline loops: CDR1 KGHSY, CDR2 FQNENV. Trimming left V 6 bases short and J 3 bases short, with 9 bases between. The CDR3 loop is CASRGTPNQPQHF. CDR3 bases: TGTGCCAGCAGAGGGACACCCAATCAGCCCCAGCATTTT.

This chain uses TRBV5-1 with TRBJ1-3; 8 nucleotides line up with TRBD1. The germline gives CDR1 SGHRS, CDR2 YFSETQ. Unmatched junction bases numbered 7, after V lost 1 base and J lost 4 bases. The CDR3 loop spans 16 amino acids. The DNA for the CDR3 is TGCGCCAGCAGCTTGACAGGGGGAATAGCGGGAAACACCATATATTTT. Protein: CASSLTGGIAGNTIYF. Based on the CDR3 plus reference TRBV5-1 and TRBJ1-3, the full variable domain is KAGVTQTPRYLIKTRGQQVTLSCSPISGHRSVSWYQQTPGQGLQFLFEYFSETQRNKGNFPGRFSGRQFSNSRSEMNVSTLELGDSALYLCASSLTGGIAGNTIYFGEGSWLTVV.

The chain carries TRBV5-1 and TRBJ2-7; possibly TRBD2 for D (6 bases). The CDR3 consists of 14 residues. CDR1 and CDR2 (germline): SGHRS, YFSETQ. V was shortened by 0 bases and J by 3 bases, with 10 bases between the two germline ends. The DNA of the CDR3 is TGCGCCAGCAGCTTGGGGGGACTTCGCTACGAGCAGTACTTC. The encoded protein is CASSLGGLRYEQYF.

The chain uses TRBV28 and TRBJ2-1; D tentatively fits TRBD1 or TRBD2 (6 bases each). The CDR3 loop spans 15 amino acids. The germline V gene has CDR1 MDHEN and CDR2 SYDVKM. V shed 2 bases and J shed 7 bases, with 15 bases lying between them. Here the CDR3 reads CASSLGGGAPNEQFF. The CDR3 DNA is TGTGCCAGCAGTTTAGGAGGGGGAGCCCCAAATGAGCAGTTCTTC.